This T cell receptor beta chain was recorded in a study of cytomegalovirus exposure and HLA in healthy donors. On the study more broadly: HLA-typed donors were the source of around 85 million unique TCRs held in an early data release.

The study's findings and limits: A later examination showed that TCR association rates differed by HLA locus, with DRB1 most and HLA-C fewest.

As concerns this clone: Antigen specificity is unknown.

Amplification used 60 Vbeta primers and 13 Jbeta primers. The data were produced by immunoSEQ multiplex PCR, yet TCRdb's version contains in-frame clones alone and is incomplete. The table for this sample gives under 100,000 clones. The CDR3 runs to 16 residues. The germline V gene has CDR1 PRHDT and CDR2 FYEKMQ (reference sequence). J was trimmed by 0 bases and V by 4 bases; bases with no gene match: 7. The TCR originated in a young man in good health and CMV-seronegative. Sequences were obtained from PBMCs. This chain joins TRBV13 and TRBJ2-7; 9 bases are a match to TRBD2. The CDR3 bases are TGTGCCAGCAGCTCACGTCCGGGACTAGCCTCCTACGAGCAGTACTTC. Amino acids: CASSSRPGLASYEQYF.